A single sample gave rise to the 15 T cell receptor beta chains below, sequenced in a study of blood T cells in healthy people across ages. For the second PCR, which ran for about 6 to 12 cycles, a sample-barcoded 5' primer and a J-beta primer mix were used. In TCRdb, the 5' RACE reads were re-called with MiXCR into one record per CDR3 protein. This table has roughly 1,700,000 distinct CDR3 sequences, roughly 28% appearing once. The specimen was blood. Receptor source: a woman younger than 45 in good health.

The rearrangement joins TRBV20-1 to TRBJ1-1, with 10 bases lining up with TRBD1. V was pared by 3 bases and J by 10 bases, with 5 bases of the junction left unmatched. Germline values: CDR1 DFQATT, CDR2 SNEGSKA (reference sequence). This CDR3 is 12 amino acids long. As DNA, the CDR3 is TGCAGTGCTAGCCGGGACAGGGGTTTAGCTTTCTTT. Translation: CSASRDRGLAFF.

V and J are TRBV7-9 and TRBJ2-5; the D gene is possibly TRBD2 (7 bases). V was shortened by 6 bases and J by 4 bases, with 18 bases between the two germline ends. The CDR3 has 15 amino acids. The germline gives CDR1 SEHNR, CDR2 FQNEAQ (reference sequence). CDR3 sequence reads: CASSNLRGAGETQYF. As DNA, the CDR3 is TGTGCCAGCAGTAATCTTCGGGGGGCGGGAGAGACCCAGTACTTC. The full variable domain, its missing parts supplied by reference TRBV7-9 and TRBJ2-5, is DTGVSQNPRHKITKRGQNVTFRCDPISEHNRLYWYRQTLGQGPEFLTYFQNEAQLEKSRLLSDRFSAERPKGSFSTLEIQRTEQGDSAMYLCASSNLRGAGETQYFGPGTRLLVL.

This clonotype occurred many times. V is TRBV12-3 or TRBV12-4 and J is TRBJ1-6; D call uncertain. Trimming took 3 bases from V and 1 from J, leaving 10 bases between them. This CDR3 spans 16 amino acids. CDR3 sequence: CASSFEGPSYNSPLHF. As DNA, the CDR3 is TGTGCCAGCAGTTTTGAGGGTCCGTCCTATAATTCACCCCTCCACTTT.

The chain's CDR3 is CASKPPGQGYEQYF. CDR3 sequence (DNA): TGTGCCAGCAAACCCCCGGGACAGGGTTACGAGCAGTACTTC. The chain couples TRBV12-3 or TRBV12-4 to TRBJ2-7; 9 bases align to TRBD1. The CDR3 spans 14 residues. V lost 7 bases and J lost 4; bases outside the gene matches: 8.

In DNA, the CDR3 is TGTGCCAGCAGCCCCCCTAGCGGGAGATACCTGTTCTTC. It yields the protein CASSPPSGRYLFF. The chain links TRBV14 to TRBJ2-1; 10 bases map to TRBD2. Germline V gives CDR1 SGHDN, CDR2 FVKESK. With V trimmed by 4 bases and J by 15 bases, 9 bases remained unmatched. This CDR3 has 13 amino acids.

There are many counts of this clonotype. This rearrangement joins TRBV5-5 to TRBJ2-7; TRBD2 aligns across 9 bases. The CDR3 extends over 17 amino acids. The V gene end was trimmed by 1 base and the J gene end by 4 bases; junction bases not matched to a gene: 12. CDR1 SGHKS and CDR2 YYEKEE come from the germline V gene (reference sequence). CDR3 coding DNA: TGTGCCAGCAGCTTGTACGCTAGCGGGACGCAAGCTTACGAGCAGTACTTC. It encodes CASSLYASGTQAYEQYF.

There are a few counts of this clonotype. The J gene is TRBJ2-2, the V gene TRBV2; D is possibly TRBD2 (6 bases). Per germline, CDR1 SNHLY and CDR2 FYNNEI. With 3 bases removed from V and 4 bases from J, the gap between germline ends came to 15 bases. The CDR3 extends over 16 amino acids. The CDR3 is CASSDPGTSSTGELFF. CDR3 nucleotides: TGTGCCAGCAGTGACCCCGGAACTAGCAGCACCGGGGAGCTGTTTTTT.

This clonotype was recorded at least ten times. The chain uses TRBV20-1 and TRBJ2-7; D ambiguous. The germline V and J ends were trimmed by 3 bases and 6 bases, with 21 bases remaining between them. Germline loops: CDR1 DFQATT, CDR2 SNEGSKA (reference sequence). CDR3 size: 15 residues. CDR3: CSAREDETPIGEQYF. The CDR3, as DNA: TGCAGTGCTAGGGAAGACGAGACTCCGATCGGCGAGCAGTACTTC.

In its sample, this clonotype was seen many times. This chain joins TRBV4-3 and TRBJ2-5; weak D call: TRBD2 (7 bases). There are 14 residues in the CDR3. The V end lost 1 base, the J end lost 8 bases, and 14 bases lay between the germline ends. CDR1 LGHNA and CDR2 YSLEER come from the germline V gene. The CDR3 DNA sequence: TGCGCCAGCAGCCAAGCAGGGAGGGGGGGTACCCAGTACTTC. Translation gives CASSQAGRGGTQYF.

The genes are TRBV27 and TRBJ1-3; no reliable D call. V shed 8 bases and J shed 0 bases, with 8 bases lying between them. The CDR3 runs 13 residues. Germline V gives CDR1 MNHEY, CDR2 SMNVEV (reference sequence). Written as DNA, the CDR3 is TGTGCCAGCCGCCAGAACTCTGGAAACACCATATATTTT. It translates to CASRQNSGNTIYF.

This clonotype was detected ten times or more. The chain combines TRBV7-9 with TRBJ2-7, with D uncertain. Trimming removed 5 bases from V and 0 bases from J, with 11 bases in between. CDR3 size: 14 residues. Germline V gene data show CDR1 as SEHNR and CDR2 as FQNEAQ (reference sequence). The CDR3 region is CASSPPGASYEQYF. The CDR3 region has the DNA TGTGCCAGCAGCCCCCCCGGCGCCTCCTACGAGCAGTACTTC.

This clonotype appeared a few times. V gene TRBV12-3 or TRBV12-4 combines with J gene TRBJ2-1, with TRBD2 matching over 7 bases. CDR3 length equals 16 residues. Trimming at V came to 6 bases and at J to 2 bases, leaving 10 bases not matched to a gene. CDR3 sequence: CASSPPALAAYNEQFF. CDR3 coding DNA: TGTGCCAGCAGCCCTCCGGCGCTAGCGGCCTACAATGAGCAGTTCTTC.

The V and J genes are TRBV2 and TRBJ1-5, with 7 bases matching TRBD1. This CDR3 has 13 amino acids. Germline CDR1 SNHLY, CDR2 FYNNEI. With 8 bases clipped from V and 0 bases from J, the junction kept 1 base outside the gene matches. CDR3 nucleotides: TGTGCCAGCCAGGGGGATAGCAATCAGCCCCAGCATTTT. Translated, it gives CASQGDSNQPQHF.

The chain employs TRBV29-1 and TRBJ1-2; D unclear. This CDR3 spans 12 amino acids. Germline V gene data show CDR1 as SQVTM and CDR2 as ANQGSEA. Here the CDR3 DNA reads TGCGGCGCCTTGAGAGGAAACTATGGCTACACCTTC. This sequence encodes CGALRGNYGYTF.

This clonotype was counted between two and nine times. V gene TRBV20-1 combines with J gene TRBJ2-1, with D possibly TRBD2 on 6 matching bases. The germline V gene encodes CDR1 DFQATT and CDR2 SNEGSKA (reference sequence). Trimming left V 4 bases short and J 0 bases short, with 10 bases between. The CDR3 loop spans 14 amino acids. For the CDR3, the DNA is TGCAGTGCTAAGGGACTTCTCTCCTACAATGAGCAGTTCTTC. This gives the protein CSAKGLLSYNEQFF.